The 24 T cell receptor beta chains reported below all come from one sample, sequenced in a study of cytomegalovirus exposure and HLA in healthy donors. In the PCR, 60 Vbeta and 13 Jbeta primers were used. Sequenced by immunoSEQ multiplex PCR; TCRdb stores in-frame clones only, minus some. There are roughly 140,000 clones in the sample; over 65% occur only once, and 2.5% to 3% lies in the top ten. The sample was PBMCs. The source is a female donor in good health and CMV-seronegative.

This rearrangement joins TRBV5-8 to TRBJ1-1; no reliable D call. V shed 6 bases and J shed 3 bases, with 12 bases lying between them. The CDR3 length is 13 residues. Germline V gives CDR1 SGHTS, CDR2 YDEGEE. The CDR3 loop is CASTSRTYTEAFF. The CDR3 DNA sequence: TGTGCCAGCACTTCTCGGACTTACACTGAAGCTTTCTTT.

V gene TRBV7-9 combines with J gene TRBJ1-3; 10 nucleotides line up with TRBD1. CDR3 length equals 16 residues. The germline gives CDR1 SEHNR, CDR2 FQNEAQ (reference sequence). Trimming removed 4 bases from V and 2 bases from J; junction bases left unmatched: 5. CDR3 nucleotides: TGTGCCAGCAGCTCGGACAGGGGGGGAGCTGGAAACACCATATATTTT. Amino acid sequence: CASSSDRGGAGNTIYF.

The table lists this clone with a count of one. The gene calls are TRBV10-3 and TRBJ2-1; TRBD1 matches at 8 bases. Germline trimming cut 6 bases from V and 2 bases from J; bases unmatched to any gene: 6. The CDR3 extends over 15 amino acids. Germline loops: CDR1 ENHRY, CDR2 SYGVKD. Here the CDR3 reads CAISRTGGAYNEQFF. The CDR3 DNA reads TGTGCCATCAGCCGAACAGGGGGAGCCTACAATGAGCAGTTCTTC.

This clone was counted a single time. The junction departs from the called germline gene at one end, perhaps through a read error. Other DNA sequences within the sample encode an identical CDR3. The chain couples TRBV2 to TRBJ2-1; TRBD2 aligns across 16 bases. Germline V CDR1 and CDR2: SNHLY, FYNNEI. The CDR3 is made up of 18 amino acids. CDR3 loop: CASQGLAGGWVGGDEQFF. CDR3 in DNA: TGCGCCAGCCAGGGACTAGCGGGAGGGTGGGTCGGGGGTGATGAGCAGTTCTTC.

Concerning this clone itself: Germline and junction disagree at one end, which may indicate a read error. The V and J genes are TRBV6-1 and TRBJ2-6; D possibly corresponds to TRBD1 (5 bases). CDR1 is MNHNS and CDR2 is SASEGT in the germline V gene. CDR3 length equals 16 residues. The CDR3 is CASSVSSGSGANVLPF. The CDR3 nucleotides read TGTGCCAGCAGTGTTTCGTCCGGCTCTGGGGCCAACGTCCTGCCTTTC.

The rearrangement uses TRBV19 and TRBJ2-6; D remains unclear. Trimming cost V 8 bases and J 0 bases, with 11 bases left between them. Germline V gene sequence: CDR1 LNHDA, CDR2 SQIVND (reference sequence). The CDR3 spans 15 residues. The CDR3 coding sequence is TGTGCCAGTGCTCCAGGTGGCTCTGGGGCCAACGTCCTGACTTTC. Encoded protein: CASAPGGSGANVLTF.

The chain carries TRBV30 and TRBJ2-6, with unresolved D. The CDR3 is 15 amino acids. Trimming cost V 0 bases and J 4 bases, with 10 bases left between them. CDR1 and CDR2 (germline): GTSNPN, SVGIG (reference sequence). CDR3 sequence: CAWSVLRPGANVLTF. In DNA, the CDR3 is TGTGCCTGGAGTGTTTTGAGGCCCGGGGCCAACGTCCTGACTTTC. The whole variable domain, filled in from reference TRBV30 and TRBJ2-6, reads SQTIHQWPATLVQPVGSPLSLECTVEGTSNPNLYWYRQAAGRGLQLLFYSVGIGQISSEVPQNLSASRPQDRQFILSSKKLLLSDSGFYLCAWSVLRPGANVLTFGAGSRLTVL.

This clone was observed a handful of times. The CDR3 coding sequence is TGTGCCAGCAGCTCGGGACATATCTCCGGAAACACCATATATTTT. Translation gives CASSSGHISGNTIYF. The rearrangement uses TRBV7-9 and TRBJ1-3, with a weak D call TRBD1 (6 bases). The germline CDR1 and CDR2 sequences are SEHNR and FQNEAQ (reference sequence). The CDR3 sequence is 15 residues long. V dropped 4 bases and J dropped 4 bases, with 14 bases sitting between them.

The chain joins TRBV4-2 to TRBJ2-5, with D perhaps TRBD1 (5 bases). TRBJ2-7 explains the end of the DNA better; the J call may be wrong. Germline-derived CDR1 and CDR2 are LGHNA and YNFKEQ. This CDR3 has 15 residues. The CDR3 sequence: CASSQVQQGSYEQYF. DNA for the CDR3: TGTGCCAGCAGCCAAGTTCAGCAGGGCTCCTACGAGCAGTACTTC.

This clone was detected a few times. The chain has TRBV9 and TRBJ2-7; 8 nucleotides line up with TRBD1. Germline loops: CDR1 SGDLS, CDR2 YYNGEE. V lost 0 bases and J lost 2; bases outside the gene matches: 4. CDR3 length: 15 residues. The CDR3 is CASSVGGTGTYEQYF. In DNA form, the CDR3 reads TGTGCCAGCAGCGTAGGAGGGACAGGAACCTACGAGCAGTACTTC. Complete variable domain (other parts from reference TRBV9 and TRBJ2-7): DSGVTQTPKHLITATGQRVTLRCSPRSGDLSVYWYQQSLDQGLQFLIQYYNGEERAKGNILERFSAQQFPDLHSELNLSSLELGDSALYFCASSVGGTGTYEQYFGPGTRLTVT.

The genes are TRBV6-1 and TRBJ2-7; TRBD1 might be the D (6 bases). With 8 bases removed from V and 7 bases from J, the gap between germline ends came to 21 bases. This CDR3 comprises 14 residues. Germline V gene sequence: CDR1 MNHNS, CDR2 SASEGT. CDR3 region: CASSELGTQGEQYF. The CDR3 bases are TGTGCCAGCTCGGAACTGGGGACACAAGGTGAGCAGTACTTC.

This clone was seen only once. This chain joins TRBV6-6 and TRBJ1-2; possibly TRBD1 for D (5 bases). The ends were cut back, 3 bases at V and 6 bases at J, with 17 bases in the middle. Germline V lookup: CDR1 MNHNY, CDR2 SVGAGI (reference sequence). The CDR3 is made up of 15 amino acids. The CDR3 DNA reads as TGTGCCAGCAGTTATGGCATACAGGCGGAAGATGGCTACACCTTC. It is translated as CASSYGIQAEDGYTF.

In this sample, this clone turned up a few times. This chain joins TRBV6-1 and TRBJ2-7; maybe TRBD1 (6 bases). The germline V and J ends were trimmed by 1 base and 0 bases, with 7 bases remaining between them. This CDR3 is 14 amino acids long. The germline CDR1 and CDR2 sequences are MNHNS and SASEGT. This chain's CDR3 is CASSEDRASYEQYF. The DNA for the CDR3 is TGTGCCAGCAGTGAAGACAGGGCCTCCTACGAGCAGTACTTC.

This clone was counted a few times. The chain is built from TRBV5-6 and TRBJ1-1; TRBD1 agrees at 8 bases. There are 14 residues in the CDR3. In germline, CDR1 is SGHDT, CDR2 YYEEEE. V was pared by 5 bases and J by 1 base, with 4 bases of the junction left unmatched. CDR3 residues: CASRLTGGNTEAFF. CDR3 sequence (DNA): TGTGCCAGCAGATTAACAGGGGGGAACACTGAAGCTTTCTTT.

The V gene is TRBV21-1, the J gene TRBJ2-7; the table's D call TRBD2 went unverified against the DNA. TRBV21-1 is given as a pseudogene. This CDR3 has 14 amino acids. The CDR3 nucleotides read TGTGCCAGCAGCAGGGGGGAGGGATCGTACGAGCAGTACTTC. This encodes CASSRGEGSYEQYF.

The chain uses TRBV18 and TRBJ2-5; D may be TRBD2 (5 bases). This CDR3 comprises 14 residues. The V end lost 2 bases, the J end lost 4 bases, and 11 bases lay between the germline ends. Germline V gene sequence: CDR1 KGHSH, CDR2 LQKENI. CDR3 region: CASSPLMAGETQYF. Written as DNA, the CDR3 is TGTGCCAGCTCACCATTAATGGCGGGAGAGACCCAGTACTTC.

DNA for the CDR3: TGTGCCAGCAGTTGGACTAGCAGATCATACGAGCAGTACTTC. It is translated as CASSWTSRSYEQYF. This chain connects TRBV28 to TRBJ2-7, with 8 bases that match TRBD2. Germline V gene data show CDR1 as MDHEN and CDR2 as SYDVKM. The CDR3 runs 14 residues. The V gene end was trimmed by 4 bases and the J gene end by 4 bases; junction bases not matched to a gene: 6.

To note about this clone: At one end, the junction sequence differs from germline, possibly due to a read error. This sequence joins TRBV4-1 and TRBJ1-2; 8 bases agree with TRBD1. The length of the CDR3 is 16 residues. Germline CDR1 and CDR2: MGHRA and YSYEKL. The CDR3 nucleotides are TGCGCCAGCAGCCAAGACAGGGGGCGATCCAACTATGGCTACCCCTTC. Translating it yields CASSQDRGRSNYGYPF.

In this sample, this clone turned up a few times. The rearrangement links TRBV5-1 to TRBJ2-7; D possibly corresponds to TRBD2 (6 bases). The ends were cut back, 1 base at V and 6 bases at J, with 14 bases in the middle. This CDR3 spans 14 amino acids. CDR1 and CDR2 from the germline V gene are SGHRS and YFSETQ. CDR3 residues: CASSLTDGSSEQYF. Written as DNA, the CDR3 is TGCGCCAGCAGCTTGACGGACGGGAGCAGCGAGCAGTACTTC.

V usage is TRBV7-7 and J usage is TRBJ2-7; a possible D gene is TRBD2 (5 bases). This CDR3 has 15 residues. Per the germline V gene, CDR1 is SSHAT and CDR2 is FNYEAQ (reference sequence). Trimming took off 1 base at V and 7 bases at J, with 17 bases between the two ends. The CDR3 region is CASSLGGGGTQEQYF. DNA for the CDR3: TGTGCCAGCAGCTTAGGCGGTGGAGGCACTCAAGAGCAGTACTTC.

Here the CDR3 reads CASSLYPGVERGRVGSPLHF. Written as DNA, the CDR3 is TGTGCCAGCAGCTTATACCCGGGGGTGGAGAGGGGCAGGGTGGGCTCACCCCTCCACTTT. The V call is TRBV7-6, the J call TRBJ1-6; D is perhaps TRBD1 (5 bases). The germline gives CDR1 SGHVS, CDR2 FNYEAQ. The V gene lost 2 bases and the J gene lost 10 bases, with 30 bases spanning the gap. The CDR3 extends over 20 amino acids.

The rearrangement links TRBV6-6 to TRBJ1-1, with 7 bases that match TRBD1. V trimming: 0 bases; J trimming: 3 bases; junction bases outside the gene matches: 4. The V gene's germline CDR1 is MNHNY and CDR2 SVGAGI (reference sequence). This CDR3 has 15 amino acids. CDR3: CASSYSFTGDTEAFF. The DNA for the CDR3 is TGTGCCAGCAGTTACTCGTTCACAGGGGACACTGAAGCTTTCTTT.

The CDR3 sequence: CASSDRGQGTGELFF. The CDR3, as DNA: TGTGCCAGCAGTGACAGGGGCCAGGGCACCGGGGAGCTGTTTTTT. The rearrangement joins TRBV5-5 to TRBJ2-2; 8 bases match TRBD1. In germline, CDR1 is SGHKS, CDR2 YYEKEE (reference sequence). J gave up 4 bases and V 5 bases, and 7 bases lay outside the gene matches. The length of the CDR3 is 15 residues.

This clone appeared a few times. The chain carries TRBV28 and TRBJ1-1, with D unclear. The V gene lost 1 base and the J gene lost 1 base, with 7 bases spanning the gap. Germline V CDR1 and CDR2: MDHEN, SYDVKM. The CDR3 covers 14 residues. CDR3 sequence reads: CASSLFARNTEAFF. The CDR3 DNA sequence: TGTGCCAGCAGTTTATTCGCGAGGAACACTGAAGCTTTCTTT.